These 11 T cell receptor beta chains share one sample of origin, sequenced in a study of beta chain features in type 1 diabetes. The study reverse transcribed the entire isolated RNA, so it sequenced expressed TCRB transcripts. Assay: immunoSEQ multiplex PCR; the TCRdb copy retains only in-frame clones and omits some. The sample has 20,000 to 25,000 clones, roughly two thirds seen once; the top ten hold 2% to 2.5%. The sequenced material came from Tregs from blood. The receptor source for this set is a woman between 40 and 55 years old in good health.

This sequence joins TRBV29-1 and TRBJ2-7, with D possibly matching TRBD1 (6 bases). Germline V gene data show CDR1 as SQVTM and CDR2 as ANQGSEA. This CDR3 has 12 residues. Deletions cut 6 bases from V and 5 bases from J, with 14 bases between. The CDR3 sequence: CSVRQGNDEQYF. Written as DNA, the CDR3 is TGCAGCGTAAGGCAGGGGAACGACGAGCAGTACTTC.

The chain carries TRBV6-5 and TRBJ1-2; TRBD1 aligns across 8 bases. CDR3 length: 12 residues. Germline assignment: CDR1 MNHEY and CDR2 SVGAGI. With 9 bases clipped from V and 4 bases from J, the junction kept 4 bases outside the gene matches. As DNA, the CDR3 is TGTGCCAGTCAGGGGGCGATCTATGGCTACACCTTC. It specifies CASQGAIYGYTF.

This chain uses TRBV5-1 with TRBJ1-1; D is unresolved. The V gene's germline CDR1 is SGHRS and CDR2 YFSETQ. V was trimmed by 2 bases and J by 0 bases, leaving 8 bases between them. This CDR3 has 14 amino acids. CDR3 DNA sequence: TGCGCCAGCAGCTTCCGTCAGATGAACACTGAAGCTTTCTTT. This encodes CASSFRQMNTEAFF.

The chain is built from TRBV7-2 and TRBJ2-7; D possibly corresponds to TRBD2 (6 bases). The germline gives CDR1 SGHTA, CDR2 FQGNSA. This CDR3 is built from 16 residues. Deletions cut 1 base from V and 6 bases from J, with 19 bases between. The CDR3, as DNA: TGTGCCAGCAGCTTAGGGCTGGTGGGGGGTGGTGCCGAGCAGTACTTC. This encodes CASSLGLVGGGAEQYF.

This chain uses TRBV6-1 with TRBJ2-7; 9 bases line up with TRBD1. This CDR3 is built from 11 residues. Germline lookup yields CDR1 MNHNS and CDR2 SASEGT. V trimming: 6 bases; J trimming: 13 bases; junction bases outside the gene matches: 7. CDR3 protein: CASRPRTGEYF. In DNA, the CDR3 is TGTGCCAGCAGACCCCGGACAGGGGAATACTTC.

In its sample, this clone was seen once. The chain recombines TRBV5-6 with TRBJ2-7; TRBD1 is a possible D gene (6 bases). V lost 4 bases and J lost 3, with 17 bases in between. The CDR3 contains 15 residues. CDR1 and CDR2 (germline): SGHDT, YYEEEE. CDR3 sequence: CASSRVGVGGYEQYF. As DNA, the CDR3 is TGTGCCAGCAGCCGGGTAGGGGTAGGGGGCTACGAGCAGTACTTC.

The gene calls are TRBV27 and TRBJ1-2, with 7 bases that match TRBD1. The ends lost 5 bases at V and 7 bases at J; junction bases unmatched: 10. Germline CDR1 and CDR2: MNHEY and SMNVEV (reference sequence). This CDR3 is built from 14 residues. The CDR3 sequence is CASSAPGGLVGYTF. In nucleotides, the CDR3 is TGTGCCAGCAGTGCCCCAGGGGGGCTAGTTGGCTACACCTTC.

This clone appeared a few times. This rearrangement joins TRBV5-1 to TRBJ2-1; TRBD2 is a possible D gene (6 bases). Germline values: CDR1 SGHRS, CDR2 YFSETQ. The CDR3 spans 18 residues. Deletions cut 1 base from V and 5 bases from J, with 22 bases between. CDR3 nucleotide sequence: TGCGCCAGCAGCTTGAAGACGGGGGTGGTCCAACACAACAATGAGCAGTTCTTC. Its protein product is CASSLKTGVVQHNNEQFF.

This rearrangement joins TRBV5-1 to TRBJ2-3; 7 nucleotides align to TRBD1. Germline V gene sequence: CDR1 SGHRS, CDR2 YFSETQ. V gave up 0 bases and J gave up 1 base; unmatched junction bases: 2. The CDR3 loop spans 15 amino acids. CDR3 sequence: CASSLGDRGTDTQYF. CDR3 in DNA: TGCGCCAGCAGCTTGGGCGACAGGGGCACAGATACGCAGTATTTT.

The CDR3 reads CASGPPGNTIYF. CDR3 bases: TGTGCCAGCGGGCCTCCCGGAAACACCATATATTTT. This chain links TRBV6-6 with TRBJ1-3; D uncertain. CDR3 length: 12 amino acids. Trimming took off 8 bases at V and 4 bases at J, with 9 bases between the two ends. Germline V gives CDR1 MNHNY, CDR2 SVGAGI (reference sequence).

The gene calls are TRBV5-8 and TRBJ2-7, with D uncertain. Trimming left V 4 bases short and J 0 bases short, with 23 bases between. CDR1 is SGHTS and CDR2 is YDEGEE in the germline V gene. This CDR3 comprises 18 residues. The CDR3 DNA reads TGTGCCAGCAGCAGAGGCACCCTGAGAGACGCCTCCTCCTACGAGCAGTACTTC. Encoded protein: CASSRGTLRDASSYEQYF.